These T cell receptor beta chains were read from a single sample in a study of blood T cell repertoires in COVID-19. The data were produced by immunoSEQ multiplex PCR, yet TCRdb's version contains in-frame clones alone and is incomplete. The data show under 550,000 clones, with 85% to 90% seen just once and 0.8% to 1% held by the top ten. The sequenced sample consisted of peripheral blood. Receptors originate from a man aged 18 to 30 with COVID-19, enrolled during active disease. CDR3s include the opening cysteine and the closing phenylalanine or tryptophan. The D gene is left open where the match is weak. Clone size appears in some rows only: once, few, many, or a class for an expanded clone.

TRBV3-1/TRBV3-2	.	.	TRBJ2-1	TGTGCCAGCAGCCAAGGGTTCCAGACAGGCTATGAGCAGTTCTTC	CASSQGFQTGYEQFF
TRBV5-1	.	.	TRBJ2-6	TGCGCCAGCAGCTTGGTAACTACGGCGGGGGCCAACGTCCTGACTTTC	CASSLVTTAGANVLTF
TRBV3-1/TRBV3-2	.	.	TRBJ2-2	TGTGCCAGCAACCGGAGGGCAGGGATCGCCGGGGAGCTGTTTTTT	CASNRRAGIAGELFF
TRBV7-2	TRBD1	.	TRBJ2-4	TGTGCCAGCAGCTCCAATGGGGACCCGGGGACAGCTAAATTAAACATTCAGTACTTC	CASSSNGDPGTAKLNIQYF
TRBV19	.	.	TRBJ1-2	TGTGCCAGTAGTGGTGGGGAGAGGATGGCTAACTATGGCTACACCTTC	CASSGGERMANYGYTF
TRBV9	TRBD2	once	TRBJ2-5	TGTGCCAGCAGCGTAGGGGACGAGGGGCTAGGGAGGGGAGAGACCCAGTACTTC	CASSVGDEGLGRGETQYF
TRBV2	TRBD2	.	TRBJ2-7	TGTGCCAGCAGTCGACTAGCGGGAGGGCCGGGGCAGTACTTC	CASSRLAGGPGQYF
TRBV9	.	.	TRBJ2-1	TGTGCCAGCAGCGTAGGAGTAGTTAGCTCCTACAATGAGCAGTTCTTC	CASSVGVVSSYNEQFF
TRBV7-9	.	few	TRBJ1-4	TGTGCCAGCAGCTTAGCGAGGTCAACTAATGAAAAACTGTTTTTT	CASSLARSTNEKLFF
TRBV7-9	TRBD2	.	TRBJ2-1	TGTGCCAGCAGCGCCGGGTCTAGCGGAAAGTACAATGAGCAGTTCTTC	CASSAGSSGKYNEQFF
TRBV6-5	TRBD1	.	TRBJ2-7	TGTGCCAGCAGTTACTCGACACAGGGGATGGGTGAGCAGTACTTC	CASSYSTQGMGEQYF
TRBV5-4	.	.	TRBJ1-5	TGTGCCAGCAGCCCGGGTCCGAATCAGCCCCAGCATTTT	CASSPGPNQPQHF
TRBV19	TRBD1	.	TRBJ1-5	TGTGCCACCCAACCCTTAAGGACAGGGGGAGGGAGCAATCAGCCCCAGCATTTT	CATQPLRTGGGSNQPQHF
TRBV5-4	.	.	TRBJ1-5	TGTGCCAGCAGCTTGGCCTTACAGGGACGGGGCAATCAGCCCCAGCATTTT	CASSLALQGRGNQPQHF
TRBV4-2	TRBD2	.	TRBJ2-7	TGTGCCAGCAGCCAAGATCAAGTTGTCACGGGGGGAAATCAACCCTACGAGCAGTACTTC	CASSQDQVVTGGNQPYEQYF
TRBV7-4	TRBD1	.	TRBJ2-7	TGTGCCAGCAGCTTCGCGGACAGGGGGCAATACGAGCAGTACTTC	CASSFADRGQYEQYF
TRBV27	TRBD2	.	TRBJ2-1	TGTGCCAGCAGTGGTGGACTAGCGGGAGTAAGGGAGCAGTTCTTC	CASSGGLAGVREQFF
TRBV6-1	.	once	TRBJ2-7	TGTGCCAGCAGTGAAGCGACAGTCACAGAGCAGTACTTC	CASSEATVTEQYF